This T cell receptor beta chain was identified during a study of T-cell reconstitution after alpha-beta-depleted transplantation in children. Findings and caveats of the study: At one year after transplant, newly produced T cells mostly accounted for T-cell counts and diversity. After transplant, at about two months, alpha-beta T cells were reportedly derived from several hundred expanded graft clones.

Only a few counts were recorded for this clonotype. The target antigen is unknown. Molecular barcoding with unique molecular identifiers was used for the TCRbeta library. TCRdb used MiXCR to reprocess the PCR reads, holding one entry per CDR3 protein. The top ten clones hold less than 15% of a sample with about 500,000 distinct CDR3 sequences, 9.5% to 12% of them seen once. Germline V CDR1 and CDR2: LNHNV, YYDKDF (reference sequence). This CDR3 has 14 amino acids. V was shortened by 0 bases and J by 3 bases, with 9 bases between the two germline ends. The TCR comes from a female patient aged 2 to 10 who had a stem cell transplant for aplastic anemia, so the T cells may come from the graft donor. This chain connects TRBV15 to TRBJ2-7; no reliable D call. The material was PBMCs, mostly from graft donor cells, obtained 180 days after TCRalphabeta/CD19-depleted stem cell transplant. The CDR3 region has the DNA TGTGCCACCAGCAGAGATAAGGGCTACTACGAGCAGTACTTC. Encoded protein: CATSRDKGYYEQYF. The whole variable domain, filled in from reference TRBV15 and TRBJ2-7, reads DAMVIQNPRYQVTQFGKPVTLSCSQTLNHNVMYWYQQKSSQAPKLLFHYYDKDFNNEADTPDNFQSRRPNTSFCFLDIRSPGLGDTAMYLCATSRDKGYYEQYFGPGTRLTVT.